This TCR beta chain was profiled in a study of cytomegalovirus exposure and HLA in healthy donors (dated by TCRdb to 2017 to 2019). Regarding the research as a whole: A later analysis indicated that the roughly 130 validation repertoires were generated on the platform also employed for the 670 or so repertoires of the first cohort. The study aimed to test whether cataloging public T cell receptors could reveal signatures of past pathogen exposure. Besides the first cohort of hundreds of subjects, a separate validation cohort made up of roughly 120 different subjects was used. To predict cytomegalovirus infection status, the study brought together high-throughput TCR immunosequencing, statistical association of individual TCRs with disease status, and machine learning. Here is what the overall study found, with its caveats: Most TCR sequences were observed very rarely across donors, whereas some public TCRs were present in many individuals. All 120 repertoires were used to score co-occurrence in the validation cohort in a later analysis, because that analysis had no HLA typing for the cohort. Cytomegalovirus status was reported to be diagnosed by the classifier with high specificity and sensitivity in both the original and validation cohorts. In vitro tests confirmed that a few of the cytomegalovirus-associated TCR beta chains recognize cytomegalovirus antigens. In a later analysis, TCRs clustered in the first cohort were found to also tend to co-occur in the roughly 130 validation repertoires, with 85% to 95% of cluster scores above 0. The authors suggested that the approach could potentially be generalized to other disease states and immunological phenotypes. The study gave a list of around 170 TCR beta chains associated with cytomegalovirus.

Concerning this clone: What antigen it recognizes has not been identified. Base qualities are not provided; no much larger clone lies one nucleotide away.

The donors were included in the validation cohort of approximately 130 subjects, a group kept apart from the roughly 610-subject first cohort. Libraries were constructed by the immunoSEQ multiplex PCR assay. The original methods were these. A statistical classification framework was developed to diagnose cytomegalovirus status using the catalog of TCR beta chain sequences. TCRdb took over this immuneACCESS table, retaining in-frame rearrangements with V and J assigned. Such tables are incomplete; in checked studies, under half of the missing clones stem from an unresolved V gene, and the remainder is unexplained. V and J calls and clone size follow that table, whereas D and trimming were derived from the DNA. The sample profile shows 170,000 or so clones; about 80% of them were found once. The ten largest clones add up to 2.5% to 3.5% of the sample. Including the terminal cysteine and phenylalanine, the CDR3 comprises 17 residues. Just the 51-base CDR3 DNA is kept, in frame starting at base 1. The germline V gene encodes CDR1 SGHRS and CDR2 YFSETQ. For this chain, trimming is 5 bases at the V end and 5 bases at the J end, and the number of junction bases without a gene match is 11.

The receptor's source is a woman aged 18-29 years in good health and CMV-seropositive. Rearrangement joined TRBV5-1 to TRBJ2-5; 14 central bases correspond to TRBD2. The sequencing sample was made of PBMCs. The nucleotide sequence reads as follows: TGCGCCAGCAGTTCGACTAGCGGGGGGGCTCGATCGGAGACCCAGTACTTC. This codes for CASSSTSGGARSETQYF.